The rows below give T cell receptor beta chains drawn from one sample of a study of Ad26.COV2.S vaccination and SARS-CoV-2 variants. Assay used: immunoSEQ multiplex PCR; TCRdb lists only in-frame clones, some missing. The sample lists under 150,000 clones; roughly 88% were seen once. The starting material was peripheral blood, obtained after recovery from COVID-19. Receptor source: a human donor who had recovered from COVID-19. Both conserved end residues are part of each CDR3. The order of the fields is V gene, D gene, clone size, J gene, CDR3 DNA, CDR3 protein. A D gene is named only where the DNA matches it firmly. A row's size may be missing; if present it is once, few, many or a size class.

TRBV6-5	TRBD1	once	TRBJ1-1	TGTGCCAGCAGTTACGAGGGACAGCCGAACACTGAAGCTTTCTTT	CASSYEGQPNTEAFF
TRBV21-1	NA	NA	TRBJ2-3	TGTGCCAGCAGCTTCAGACAGAGCACAGATACGCAGTATTTT	CASSFRQSTDTQYF
TRBV19	TRBD1	NA	TRBJ1-1	TGTGCCAGTAGTATGGGACAGGGGCTGAACACTGAAGCTTTCTTT	CASSMGQGLNTEAFF
TRBV30	NA	NA	TRBJ2-7	TGTGCCTGGAGTGTTGAGGGTCCTCCCTACGAGCAGTACTTC	CAWSVEGPPYEQYF
TRBV6-5	TRBD1	NA	TRBJ1-5	TGTGCCAGCATAGCAGGGGGAAATAGCAATCAGCCCCAGCATTTT	CASIAGGNSNQPQHF
TRBV7-7	NA	NA	TRBJ2-1	TGTGCTAGCAGCTTAGGGGACTTCGGCTCCTACAATGAGCAGTTCTTC	CASSLGDFGSYNEQFF
TRBV27	TRBD1	NA	TRBJ1-2	TGTGCCAGCCGGGACAGGGGGATTTCTAGGGGCTACACCTTC	CASRDRGISRGYTF
TRBV7-2	NA	NA	TRBJ1-1	TGTGCCAGCAGCTTAGGGGCAGGCTTGAACACTGAAGCTTTCTTT	CASSLGAGLNTEAFF
TRBV5-4	NA	NA	TRBJ1-6	TGTGCCAGCAGCGGTTACAGTTCCGCGGCCCTCCACTTT	CASSGYSSAALHF
TRBV6-2/TRBV6-3	NA	NA	TRBJ1-4	TGTGCCAGCAGCCCGGGATTTGGCTCCAATGAAAAACTGTTTTTT	CASSPGFGSNEKLFF
TRBV5-4	NA	NA	TRBJ2-4	TGTGCCAGCAGCCATGGGGGCGCGGGCAAAAACATTCAGTACTTC	CASSHGGAGKNIQYF
TRBV3-1/TRBV3-2	NA	few	TRBJ1-1	TGTGCCAGCAGCCAAGTCGTTGGCACTGAAGCTTTCTTT	CASSQVVGTEAFF
TRBV28	NA	NA	TRBJ1-1	TGTGCCAGCAGGAGGGGGGGAGTGAACACTGAAGCTTTCTTT	CASRRGGVNTEAFF
TRBV19	NA	NA	TRBJ2-2	TGTGCCAGTAGTACCGACAGGGAGGGCACCGGGGAGCTGTTTTTT	CASSTDREGTGELFF
TRBV24-1	NA	NA	TRBJ1-1	TGTGCCACCAGGCGTAATATGAACACTGAAGCTTTCTTT	CATRRNMNTEAFF
TRBV10-3	NA	NA	TRBJ1-3	TGTGCCATCAGTGACGTTTCAGTTGGAAACACCATATATTTT	CAISDVSVGNTIYF
TRBV30	NA	NA	TRBJ2-1	TGTGCCTGGACCGGTACGAGGGGGTACAATGAGCAGTTCTTC	CAWTGTRGYNEQFF
TRBV6-2/TRBV6-3	TRBD1	NA	TRBJ1-1	TGTGCCAGCAGTTACTCGAGAGACAGGGTGATAGGTTCGGTGGACACTGAAGCTTTCTTT	CASSYSRDRVIGSVDTEAFF
TRBV7-2	NA	once	TRBJ1-5	TGTGCCAGCAGCTTAGCGATAGGGCGTCAGCCCCAGCATTTT	CASSLAIGRQPQHF
TRBV6-2/TRBV6-3	NA	NA	TRBJ2-2	TGTGCCAGCAGTTACCGGGACATTAACACCGGGGAGCTGTTTTTT	CASSYRDINTGELFF
TRBV28	NA	NA	TRBJ2-4	TGTGCCAGCAGTGTTCAGGGTAATAGGGAGTACTTC	CASSVQGNREYF
TRBV10-3	NA	NA	TRBJ2-7	TGTGCCAGCTTGGTCGACACAGGGAGCTCCTACGAGCAGTACTTC	CASLVDTGSSYEQYF
TRBV6-5	NA	NA	TRBJ2-7	TGTGCCAGCAGCAACAAGGGGGAGCAGTACTTC	CASSNKGEQYF
TRBV6-1	TRBD2	NA	TRBJ2-5	TGTGCCAGCAGTGCCCGACTTATAGCGGGGGGACAAGAGACCCAGTACTTC	CASSARLIAGGQETQYF
TRBV6-1	NA	few	TRBJ1-1	TGTGCCAGCAGTGATGGGGAAATGAACACTGAAGCTTTCTTT	CASSDGEMNTEAFF
TRBV2	NA	few	TRBJ1-1	TGTGCCAGCAGCCAGGGGAACACTGAAGCTTTCTTT	CASSQGNTEAFF
TRBV6-2/TRBV6-3	TRBD1	NA	TRBJ1-1	TGTGCCAGCAGTACCGGGACAGGGGGCAACACTGAAGCTTTCTTT	CASSTGTGGNTEAFF
TRBV6-5	TRBD1	NA	TRBJ1-2	TGTGCCAGCAGCGGGACAGGGGACTATGGCTACACCTTC	CASSGTGDYGYTF
TRBV28	NA	NA	TRBJ1-2	TGTGCCAGCAGTTTGCGAGGGAAGGTCTATGGCTACACCTTC	CASSLRGKVYGYTF
TRBV4-3	TRBD2	NA	TRBJ2-7	TGCGCCAGCAGCCAAGTAATAGCGGGGGGACTCTACGAGCAGTACTTC	CASSQVIAGGLYEQYF
TRBV6-2/TRBV6-3	TRBD1	NA	TRBJ1-5	TGTGCCAGCAGTAGGGACAGCCTAAATCAGCCCCAGCATTTT	CASSRDSLNQPQHF
TRBV7-9	NA	NA	TRBJ2-7	TGTGCCAGCAGCTTAGCGCCTAGCTCCGAGCAGTACTTC	CASSLAPSSEQYF
TRBV19	TRBD1	NA	TRBJ1-1	TGTGCCAGTTGGGACAGCAGGGCTGAAGCTTTCTTT	CASWDSRAEAFF
TRBV5-4	NA	NA	TRBJ2-1	TGTGCCAGCAGCTTCACCGAGTACAATGAGCAGTTCTTC	CASSFTEYNEQFF
TRBV6-5	NA	NA	TRBJ1-5	TGTGCCAGCAGGGCAGGGAGTCAGCCCCAGCATTTT	CASRAGSQPQHF
TRBV19	NA	NA	TRBJ2-3	TGTGCCAGTAAGGACTCCTCAGATACGCAGTATTTT	CASKDSSDTQYF
TRBV3-1/TRBV3-2	NA	NA	TRBJ1-1	TGTGCCAGCAGCCATTTGGGAGGGACTGAAGCTTTCTTT	CASSHLGGTEAFF
TRBV29-1	NA	NA	TRBJ1-1	TGCAGCGTTGCCCCCAATACCGCCAAGTCTGAAGCTTTCTTT	CSVAPNTAKSEAFF
TRBV6-2/TRBV6-3	TRBD2	NA	TRBJ2-3	TGTGCCAGCAGTCCAATTAGAACAGCGGGGATAACAGATACGCAGTATTTT	CASSPIRTAGITDTQYF
TRBV2	NA	NA	TRBJ1-2	TGTGCCAGCAGTGACGAACTGGACTATGGCTACACCTTC	CASSDELDYGYTF
TRBV25-1	NA	NA	TRBJ2-3	TGTGCCAGCAGTGAATATGAGGCAGGGGTTGGGAATACGCAGTATTTT	CASSEYEAGVGNTQYF
TRBV1	NA	NA	TRBJ2-7	TGCACCAGCAGCCAAGATCTGATTGGCGGGGGGGCGACCTACGAGCAGTACTTC	CTSSQDLIGGGATYEQYF
TRBV5-6	NA	few	TRBJ2-7	TGTGCCAGCAGCCTGGGGTTGGACGAGCAGTACTTC	CASSLGLDEQYF
TRBV7-9	NA	NA	TRBJ2-7	TGTGCCAGCAGCTTAGGGCTGGAGAGGTACGAGCAGTACTTC	CASSLGLERYEQYF
TRBV30	NA	few	TRBJ1-1	TGTGCCTGGAGCCCAAACAAGGGCACTGAAGCTTTCTTT	CAWSPNKGTEAFF
TRBV13	NA	NA	TRBJ2-5	TGTGCCAGCAGCGTCCAGGGGGGGGCACTTAAAGAGACCCAGTACTTC	CASSVQGGALKETQYF
TRBV5-1	TRBD1	NA	TRBJ1-1	TGCGCCAGCAGCTGGGACAGGGTAACAAACACTGAAGCTTTCTTT	CASSWDRVTNTEAFF
TRBV27	NA	NA	TRBJ2-7	TGTGCCAGCAGCGCAGGGCTCGAGCAGTACTTC	CASSAGLEQYF
TRBV28	TRBD2	NA	TRBJ2-1	TGTGCCAGCAGTTTGGCTAGCGGGGGGGTATACAATGAGCAGTTCTTC	CASSLASGGVYNEQFF
TRBV7-8	TRBD1	NA	TRBJ1-2	TGTGCCAGCAGCCCCTCTGGACAGGGAAGAGGGCCTAACTATGGCTACACCTTC	CASSPSGQGRGPNYGYTF
TRBV27	NA	NA	TRBJ2-1	TGTGCCAGCAGTTTATCGGGGAGCTCCTACAATGAGCAGTTCTTC	CASSLSGSSYNEQFF
TRBV30	NA	NA	TRBJ1-2	TGTGCCTGGATTATACAGGAATCCTATGGCTACACCTTC	CAWIIQESYGYTF
TRBV18	NA	NA	TRBJ1-1	TGTGCCAGCTCGCGGGGGTTTGAGAACACTGAAGCTTTCTTT	CASSRGFENTEAFF